One and the same sample provided the 20 T cell receptor beta chains below, sequenced in a study of PD-1 blockade in classical Hodgkin lymphoma. Every patient was affected by relapse after autologous stem cell transplantation, while exposure to brentuximab vedotin was not uniform. The data were produced by immunoSEQ multiplex PCR, yet TCRdb's version contains in-frame clones alone and is incomplete. In the table there are approximately 89,000 clones, 75% to 90% of which are singletons. The sequences come from peripheral blood mononuclear cells (PBMCs), collected at baseline. Receptors originate from a human donor with classical Hodgkin lymphoma.

This rearrangement joins TRBV11-3 to TRBJ2-2; 9 bases are shared with TRBD1. The germline CDR1 and CDR2 sequences are SGHNT and YENEEA. Trimming removed 5 bases from V and 5 bases from J; junction bases left unmatched: 6. The CDR3 runs 15 residues. CDR3 residues: CASSTTGGSTGELFF. As DNA, the CDR3 is TGTGCCAGCAGCACTACAGGGGGCTCTACCGGGGAGCTGTTTTTT.

This clone has a single count. The rearrangement joins TRBV11-2 to TRBJ2-3, with 10 positions matching TRBD2. CDR3 size: 17 residues. V shed 1 base, J shed 3 bases, and the junction held 7 bases outside the gene matches. Germline assignment: CDR1 SGHAT and CDR2 FQNNGV. In DNA, the CDR3 is TGTGCCAGCAGCTTAGTGTCGGTAGCGGGAGGTACAGATACGCAGTATTTT. This gives the protein CASSLVSVAGGTDTQYF.

The chain uses TRBV6-1 and TRBJ2-7; D may correspond to TRBD1 or TRBD2 (5 bases each). Deletions cut 7 bases from V and 2 bases from J, with 15 bases between. CDR3 size: 14 residues. Germline V gene sequence: CDR1 MNHNS, CDR2 SASEGT. The CDR3 reads CASTLGDGTYEQYF. The CDR3 region has the DNA TGTGCCAGCACCCTAGGGGACGGGACCTACGAGCAGTACTTC.

This clone has a count of ten or more. One junction end disagrees with the germline gene, perhaps due to a read error. The J gene is TRBJ1-4, the V gene TRBV7-2; 7 positions agree with TRBD1. This CDR3 has 12 residues. Germline V lookup: CDR1 SGHTA, CDR2 FQGNSA. CDR3 loop: CASSSPPGQLNF. The CDR3 DNA reads TGTGCCAGCAGCTCGCCCCCGGGACAGCTCAATTTT.

This clone showed up just a few times. This chain joins TRBV7-6 and TRBJ2-1, with D uncertain. Germline V gene sequence: CDR1 SGHVS, CDR2 FNYEAQ. The V end lost 2 bases, the J end lost 7 bases, and 12 bases lay between the germline ends. CDR3 length: 14 amino acids. DNA of the CDR3: TGTGCCAGCAGCTTACTTTCCGCCGGGAATGAGCAGTTCTTC. It translates to CASSLLSAGNEQFF.

This chain uses TRBV27 with TRBJ2-1, with 8 bases identical to TRBD1. CDR1 and CDR2 (germline): MNHEY, SMNVEV (reference sequence). V shed 2 bases, J shed 2 bases, and the junction held 2 bases outside the gene matches. CDR3 length: 15 residues. CDR3 coding DNA: TGTGCCAGCAGTTTAGAACAGGGGGCCTACAATGAGCAGTTCTTC. Its protein product is CASSLEQGAYNEQFF.

The count of this clone is one. CDR3 sequence reads: CASSLGGTRDTGELFF. In nucleotides, the CDR3 is TGTGCCAGCAGCTTAGGGGGGACTAGAGACACCGGGGAGCTGTTTTTT. The chain links TRBV11-3 to TRBJ2-2; 8 bases are shared with TRBD2. CDR3 length: 16 amino acids. The J segment lost 3 bases and the V segment lost 1 base, leaving 4 bases of the junction unmatched. Germline loops: CDR1 SGHNT, CDR2 YENEEA.

This clone was seen a handful of times. The V gene is TRBV6-6, the J gene TRBJ1-1; D not certain. Germline CDR1 MNHNY, CDR2 SVGAGI (reference sequence). V was shortened by 3 bases and J by 1 base, with 6 bases between the two germline ends. There are 13 residues in the CDR3. The CDR3 DNA is TGTGCCAGCAGTTATCCGGAGAACACTGAAGCTTTCTTT. It specifies CASSYPENTEAFF.

J is TRBJ1-1 and V is TRBV5-1, with TRBD1 matching over 8 bases. The CDR3 extends over 14 amino acids. With V trimmed by 4 bases and J by 5 bases, 7 bases remained unmatched. Germline V gene data show CDR1 as SGHRS and CDR2 as YFSETQ. CDR3 in DNA: TGCGCCAGCAGCCGCGGACAGGGAGATACTGAAGCTTTCTTT. Protein: CASSRGQGDTEAFF.

The chain combines TRBV5-1 with TRBJ2-1, with 9 positions matching TRBD2. V gave up 1 base and J gave up 2 bases; unmatched junction bases: 1. The germline V gene has CDR1 SGHRS and CDR2 YFSETQ. The CDR3 is 15 amino acids. CDR3 nucleotides: TGCGCCAGCAGCTTGATAGCGGGGGCCTACAATGAGCAGTTCTTC. Its translation is CASSLIAGAYNEQFF. The whole variable domain, filled in from reference TRBV5-1 and TRBJ2-1, reads KAGVTQTPRYLIKTRGQQVTLSCSPISGHRSVSWYQQTPGQGLQFLFEYFSETQRNKGNFPGRFSGRQFSNSRSEMNVSTLELGDSALYLCASSLIAGAYNEQFFGPGTRLTVL.

The gene calls are TRBV5-1 and TRBJ2-1, with TRBD2 matching 11 bases. Germline V gene lookup returns CDR1 SGHRS and CDR2 YFSETQ. V lost 1 base, J lost 0 bases, and 6 bases stayed unmatched. The CDR3 runs to 18 residues. Written as DNA, the CDR3 is TGCGCCAGCAGCTTGTGGACTAGCGGGTCGAGCTCCTACAATGAGCAGTTCTTC. This encodes CASSLWTSGSSSYNEQFF.

CDR3 bases: TGCAGCGTCACTAGCGGGATGCCCTACGAGCAGTACTTC. Translated, it gives CSVTSGMPYEQYF. This sequence joins TRBV29-1 and TRBJ2-7, with 10 bases aligning to TRBD2. CDR3 length equals 13 residues. J was trimmed by 2 bases and V by 6 bases; bases with no gene match: 4. Germline lookup yields CDR1 SQVTM and CDR2 ANQGSEA.

This clone was observed a few times. The gene calls are TRBV2 and TRBJ2-7; 12 positions agree with TRBD1. CDR1 and CDR2 from the germline V gene are SNHLY and FYNNEI. The CDR3 runs to 15 residues. Trimming took 7 bases from V and 3 from J; bases not matched to a gene: 7. The CDR3 here is CASNRGQGALYEQYF. The DNA of the CDR3 is TGTGCCAGCAACCGGGGACAGGGGGCTCTCTACGAGCAGTACTTC.

The table lists this clone with a count of one. The J gene is TRBJ2-6, the V gene TRBV5-8; no clear D. CDR1 and CDR2 (germline): SGHTS, YDEGEE. The length of the CDR3 is 15 residues. V lost 0 bases to trimming and J lost 2 bases, with 6 bases between them. The chain's CDR3 is CASSLGFAGANVLTF. DNA for the CDR3: TGTGCCAGCAGCTTGGGGTTCGCTGGGGCCAACGTCCTGACTTTC.

This chain joins TRBV19 and TRBJ1-2; D call uncertain. The V end lost 7 bases, the J end lost 4 bases, and 10 bases lay between the germline ends. The CDR3 sequence is 12 residues long. Germline-derived CDR1 and CDR2 are LNHDA and SQIVND (reference sequence). The CDR3 reads CASMSGSYGYTF. The CDR3 DNA reads as TGTGCCAGTATGTCGGGGTCCTATGGCTACACCTTC.

The rearrangement joins TRBV5-4 to TRBJ2-7; TRBD1 agrees at 7 bases. Losses at the gene ends were 4 bases for V and 9 bases for J; bases not matched to a gene: 16. In germline, CDR1 is SGHNT, CDR2 YYREEE (reference sequence). The CDR3 consists of 15 residues. The CDR3 here is CASSPLGTGELGQYF. The CDR3 coding sequence is TGTGCCAGCAGCCCCCTGGGTACAGGGGAATTAGGGCAGTACTTC.

The V call is TRBV5-1, the J call TRBJ2-5; weak D call: TRBD2 (6 bases). Trimming left V 0 bases short and J 4 bases short, with 10 bases between. The CDR3 runs 14 residues. Germline V CDR1 and CDR2: SGHRS, YFSETQ. In DNA, the CDR3 is TGCGCCAGCAGCTTGGCCATCGGGGGAGAGACCCAGTACTTC. Protein sequence: CASSLAIGGETQYF.

This clone showed up just a few times. This sequence joins TRBV6-5 and TRBJ2-5, with 8 bases that match TRBD1. This CDR3 comprises 15 residues. Per the germline V gene, CDR1 is MNHEY and CDR2 is SVGAGI. V lost 5 bases and J lost 5; bases outside the gene matches: 10. The DNA of the CDR3 is TGTGCCAGCAGTCCCCGACAGGGGTTGCGTGAGACCCAGTACTTC. It is translated as CASSPRQGLRETQYF.

V usage is TRBV7-2 and J usage is TRBJ2-4; 9 bases fit TRBD1. Per germline, CDR1 SGHTA and CDR2 FQGNSA. V lost 5 bases, J lost 1 base, and 6 bases stayed unmatched. The CDR3 loop spans 16 amino acids. The CDR3 nucleotides read TGTGCCAGCAGCCCGGGACAGGGTAGGGCCAAAAACATTCAGTACTTC. Translating gives CASSPGQGRAKNIQYF.

V gene TRBV29-1 combines with J gene TRBJ1-1, with 9 nucleotides matching TRBD1. This CDR3 spans 13 amino acids. Germline CDR1 is SQVTM and CDR2 is ANQGSEA. With 7 bases clipped from V and 4 bases from J, the junction kept 7 bases outside the gene matches. CDR3 region: CSGERDRATEAFF. CDR3 nucleotide sequence: TGCAGCGGGGAGAGGGACAGGGCCACTGAAGCTTTCTTT.